The clone carrying this TCR beta chain came up a few times. These data originate in a study of blood T cells in healthy people across ages. Primed by a sample-barcoded 5' primer and a J-beta primer mix, a second PCR proceeded for about 6 to 12 cycles. MiXCR was run by TCRdb on the 5' RACE reads, yielding one entry per CDR3 protein. The sample includes over 300,000 distinct CDR3 sequences, roughly half of them seen just once. CDR3 length: 13 residues. Germline V lookup: CDR1 MNHNY, CDR2 SVGAGI (reference sequence). Trimming took 6 bases from V and 1 from J; bases not matched to a gene: 2. Input material: blood. The origin of this receptor is a man in his fifties or sixties in good health. The chain is built from TRBV6-6 and TRBJ1-1; 7 bases fit TRBD1. The CDR3 sequence is CASSRQGNTEAFF. The CDR3 DNA is TGTGCCAGCAGCCGACAGGGGAACACTGAAGCTTTCTTT.